The 10 T cell receptor beta chains listed next were all sequenced from one sample in a study of blood T cell repertoires in COVID-19. TCRdb's table, derived via immunoSEQ multiplex PCR, lists solely in-frame clones and lacks some. The table has a few hundred thousand clones, around 90% seen once. The sequencing input was peripheral blood. Receptor source: a woman aged 25 to 45 with COVID-19, enrolled during active disease.

The J gene is TRBJ1-1, the V gene TRBV5-5; no firm D call. This CDR3 region has 13 residues. Germline CDR1 and CDR2: SGHKS and YYEKEE (reference sequence). The V and J ends lost 2 bases and 1 base respectively, with 6 bases between them. CDR3 protein: CASSLTENTEAFF. The CDR3 DNA follows: TGTGCCAGCAGCTTAACAGAGAACACTGAAGCTTTCTTT.

This clone was detected only a few times. The chain couples TRBV5-1 to TRBJ1-1; 7 bases map to TRBD1. J gave up 3 bases and V 1 base, and 12 bases lay outside the gene matches. The CDR3 is 17 residues long. Germline CDR1 SGHRS, CDR2 YFSETQ. CDR3 sequence: CASSLRALDRPDTEAFF. CDR3 DNA sequence: TGCGCCAGCAGCTTGAGGGCTTTGGACAGGCCGGACACTGAAGCTTTCTTT.

The J gene is TRBJ2-1, the V gene TRBV27, with 8 positions matching TRBD2. The CDR3 extends over 20 amino acids. CDR1 and CDR2 from the germline V gene are MNHEY and SMNVEV (reference sequence). The V and J ends lost 2 bases and 4 bases, in that order; junction bases with no gene match: 19. The CDR3 reads CASSLRLATSVWIGYNEQFF. The DNA for the CDR3 is TGTGCCAGCAGTTTAAGGCTCGCGACTAGCGTCTGGATCGGATACAATGAGCAGTTCTTC.

The genes are TRBV28 and TRBJ1-1; D might be TRBD1 (6 bases). Germline V gene sequence: CDR1 MDHEN, CDR2 SYDVKM. The CDR3 is made up of 15 amino acids. V was trimmed by 5 bases and J by 1 base, leaving 14 bases between them. CDR3 DNA: TGTGCCAGCAGTCTTTCTGGGACATGGAACACTGAAGCTTTCTTT. Protein: CASSLSGTWNTEAFF.

This rearrangement joins TRBV9 to TRBJ1-2; perhaps TRBD1 as D (5 bases). Germline V gives CDR1 SGDLS, CDR2 YYNGEE. The CDR3 consists of 14 residues. With 4 bases removed from V and 4 bases from J, the gap between germline ends came to 14 bases. This CDR3 reads CASSLGGEGYGYTF. In DNA, the CDR3 is TGTGCCAGCAGCCTTGGAGGGGAAGGCTATGGCTACACCTTC.

The V call is TRBV30, the J call TRBJ1-4; 8 bases map to TRBD1. The J segment lost 6 bases and the V segment lost 3 bases, leaving 12 bases of the junction unmatched. The V gene's germline CDR1 is GTSNPN and CDR2 SVGIG (reference sequence). The CDR3 has 16 residues. The CDR3 loop is CAWRGQGAREDEKLFF. Written as DNA, the CDR3 is TGTGCCTGGAGGGGGCAGGGGGCGCGGGAAGATGAAAAACTGTTTTTT.

This CDR3 is CASSPLPVSGANVLTF. The CDR3, as DNA: TGTGCCAGCTCACCTTTACCGGTCTCTGGGGCCAACGTCCTGACTTTC. The chain employs TRBV18 and TRBJ2-6; D is undetermined. Trimming took off 3 bases at V and 0 bases at J, with 9 bases between the two ends. The CDR3 covers 16 residues. Germline V gene data show CDR1 as KGHSH and CDR2 as LQKENI.

This chain uses TRBV7-2 with TRBJ2-7, with 8 bases matching TRBD2. Germline V CDR1 and CDR2: SGHTA, FQGNSA. J gave up 5 bases and V 2 bases, and 8 bases lay outside the gene matches. This CDR3 is built from 15 residues. The CDR3 protein is CASSLQGGRRNEQYF. The DNA of the CDR3 is TGTGCCAGCAGCTTACAGGGCGGGAGGAGGAACGAGCAGTACTTC. Combining the CDR3 with reference TRBV7-2 and TRBJ2-7 gives the whole variable domain GAGVSQSPSNKVTEKGKDVELRCDPISGHTALYWYRQSLGQGLEFLIYFQGNSAPDKSGLPSDRFSAERTGGSVSTLTIQRTQQEDSAVYLCASSLQGGRRNEQYFGPGTRLTVT.

The chain employs TRBV19 and TRBJ1-2, with a tentative D call TRBD1 (6 bases). This CDR3 is built from 14 residues. CDR1 and CDR2 from the germline V gene are LNHDA and SQIVND (reference sequence). Trimming took off 3 bases at V and 2 bases at J, with 10 bases between the two ends. The chain's CDR3 is CASSMDQGNYGYTF. In nucleotides, the CDR3 is TGTGCCAGTAGTATGGATCAGGGGAACTATGGCTACACCTTC. The whole variable domain, filled in from reference TRBV19 and TRBJ1-2, reads DGGITQSPKYLFRKEGQNVTLSCEQNLNHDAMYWYRQDPGQGLRLIYYSQIVNDFQKGDIAEGYSVSREKKESFPLTVTSAQKNPTAFYLCASSMDQGNYGYTFGSGTRLTVV.

CDR3 amino acids: CASSQGGGRNQPQHF. The CDR3, as DNA: TGTGCCAGCAGCCAAGGGGGGGGACGCAATCAGCCCCAGCATTTT. The V call is TRBV14, the J call TRBJ1-5; D might be TRBD1 (5 bases). Germline V gene lookup returns CDR1 SGHDN and CDR2 FVKESK. The CDR3 is 15 amino acids. V was cut by 1 base and J by 2 bases, with 9 bases left in between.